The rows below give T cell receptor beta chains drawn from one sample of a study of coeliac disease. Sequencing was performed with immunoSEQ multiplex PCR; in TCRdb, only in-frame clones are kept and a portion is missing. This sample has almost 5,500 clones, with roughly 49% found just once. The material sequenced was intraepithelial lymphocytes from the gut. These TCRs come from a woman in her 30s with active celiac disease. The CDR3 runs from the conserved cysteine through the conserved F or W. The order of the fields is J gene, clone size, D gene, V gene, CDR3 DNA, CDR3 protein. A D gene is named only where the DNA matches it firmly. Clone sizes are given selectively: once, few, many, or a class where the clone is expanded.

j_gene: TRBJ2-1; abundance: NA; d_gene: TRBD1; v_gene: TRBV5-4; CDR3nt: TGTGCCAGCAGCACCTCTCCGGGACAGGGTTACAATGAGCAGTTCTTC; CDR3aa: CASSTSPGQGYNEQFF
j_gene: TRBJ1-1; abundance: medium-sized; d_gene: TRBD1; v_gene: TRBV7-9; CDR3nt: TGTGCCAGCAGCGCCCCGCAGGGGGCAGGTACGGAAGCTTTCTTT; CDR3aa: CASSAPQGAGTEAFF
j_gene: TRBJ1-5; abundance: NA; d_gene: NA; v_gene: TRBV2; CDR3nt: TGTGCCACCTCAGGACAGTACTGGAGCAATCAGCCCCAGCATTTT; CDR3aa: CATSGQYWSNQPQHF
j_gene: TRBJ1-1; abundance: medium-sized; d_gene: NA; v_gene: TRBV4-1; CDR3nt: TGCGCCAGCAGCCAAGATGCCGGGGTGAACACTGAAGCTTTCTTT; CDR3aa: CASSQDAGVNTEAFF
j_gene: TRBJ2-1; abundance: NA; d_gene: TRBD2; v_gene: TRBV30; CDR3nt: TGTGCCTGGAGTCCCCCGGGACTAGTCGGGAATGAGCAGTTCTTC; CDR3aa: CAWSPPGLVGNEQFF
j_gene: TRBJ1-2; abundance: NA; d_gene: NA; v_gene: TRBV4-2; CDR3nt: TGTGCCAGCAGCCATCGACTGGGTCCAACGGAGGGCTACACCTTC; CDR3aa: CASSHRLGPTEGYTF
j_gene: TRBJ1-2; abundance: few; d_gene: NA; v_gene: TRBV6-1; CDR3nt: TGTGCCAGCAGTGTCGACAGTGGATACTATGGCTACACCTTC; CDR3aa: CASSVDSGYYGYTF
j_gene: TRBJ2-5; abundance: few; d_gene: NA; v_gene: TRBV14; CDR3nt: TGTGCCAGCAGCCTATCCCTTTTTAGCGTAGAAGAGACCCAGTACTTC; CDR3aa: CASSLSLFSVEETQYF
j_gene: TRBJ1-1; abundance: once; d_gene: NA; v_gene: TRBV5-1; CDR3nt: TGCGCCAGCAGCCCTCCGGGGATTGAAGCTTTCTTT; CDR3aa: CASSPPGIEAFF
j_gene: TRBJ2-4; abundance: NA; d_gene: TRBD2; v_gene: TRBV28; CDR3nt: TGTGCCAGCAGTCAAGCGGGGGGTTGGATTCAGTACTTC; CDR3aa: CASSQAGGWIQYF
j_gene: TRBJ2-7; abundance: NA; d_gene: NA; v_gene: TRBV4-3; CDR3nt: TGCGCCAGCAGCCAAGATTCCCAGGCGATGAGCTCCTACGAGCAGTACTTC; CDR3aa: CASSQDSQAMSSYEQYF
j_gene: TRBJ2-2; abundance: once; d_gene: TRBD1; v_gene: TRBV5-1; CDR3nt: TGCGCCAGCAGCTTGGACCCCGTGACAGGGGGCACCGGGGAGCTGTTTTTT; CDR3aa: CASSLDPVTGGTGELFF
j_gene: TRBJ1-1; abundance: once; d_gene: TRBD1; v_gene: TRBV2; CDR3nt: TGTGCCAGCAGCCAGTCTTGGACAGGGGGCGCGGGCACTGAAGCTTTCTTT; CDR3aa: CASSQSWTGGAGTEAFF
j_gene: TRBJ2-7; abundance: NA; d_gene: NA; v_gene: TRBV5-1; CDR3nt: TGCGCCAGCAGCTTGGGGTCCGGTTCCGAGCAGTACTTC; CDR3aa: CASSLGSGSEQYF
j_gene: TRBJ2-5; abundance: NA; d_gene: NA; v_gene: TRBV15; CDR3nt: TGTGCCACCAGCAGATCTAACGCGGGGCCAGAGACCCAGTACTTC; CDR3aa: CATSRSNAGPETQYF
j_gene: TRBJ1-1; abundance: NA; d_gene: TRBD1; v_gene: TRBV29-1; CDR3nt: TGCAGCGTTCAGACAGGGGTTGGGACTGAAGCTTTCTTT; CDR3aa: CSVQTGVGTEAFF
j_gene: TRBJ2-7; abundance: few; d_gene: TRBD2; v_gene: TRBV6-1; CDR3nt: TGTGCCAGCAGCCCGGGACTAGCGGTGGCCTACGAGCAGTACTTC; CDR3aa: CASSPGLAVAYEQYF
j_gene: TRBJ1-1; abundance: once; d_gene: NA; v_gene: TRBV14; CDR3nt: TGTGCCAGCAGCTACACCATGAACACTGAAGCTTTCTTT; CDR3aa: CASSYTMNTEAFF